This T cell receptor (beta chain) was recovered during a study of blood T cell repertoires in COVID-19. As processed by the authors: Estimation of nucleated cell counts was performed using reference gene primer amplification. Libraries were prepared by immunoSEQ multiplex PCR; TCRdb keeps only in-frame clonotypes and omits some of them. V and J calls and clone size are copied from that table; D and trimming were computed from the DNA. Of about 270,000 clones in the sample, under 90% are singletons; the top ten hold 2.5% to 3.5%. This clone was observed a handful of times. The clonotype was recovered from a woman aged 60-70 years with active or convalescent COVID-19. The sequenced material came from peripheral blood.

The CDR3 loop is CASSRTSGGLTDTQYF. The CDR3 bases are TGCGCCAGCAGCAGGACTAGCGGGGGTCTCACAGATACGCAGTATTTT. This chain joins TRBV5-1 and TRBJ2-3, with 13 bases lining up with TRBD2. V was clipped by 4 bases and J by 2 bases; unmatched bases: 4. The CDR3 extends over 16 amino acids. Germline V gene data show CDR1 as SGHRS and CDR2 as YFSETQ.